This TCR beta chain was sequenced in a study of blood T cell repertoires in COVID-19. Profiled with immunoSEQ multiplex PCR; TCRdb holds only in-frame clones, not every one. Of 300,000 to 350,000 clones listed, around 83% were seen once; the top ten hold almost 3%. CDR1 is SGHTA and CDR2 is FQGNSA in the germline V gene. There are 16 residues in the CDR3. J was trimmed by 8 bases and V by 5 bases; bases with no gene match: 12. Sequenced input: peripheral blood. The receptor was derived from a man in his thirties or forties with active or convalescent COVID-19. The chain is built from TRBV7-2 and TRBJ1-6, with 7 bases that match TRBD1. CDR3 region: CASSLDRPTADSPLHF. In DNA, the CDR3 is TGTGCCAGCAGCCTGGACAGGCCCACCGCGGATTCACCCCTCCACTTT.